Listed here are 32 T cell receptor beta chains from one sample, sequenced in a study of cytomegalovirus exposure and HLA in healthy donors. It was with 60 Vbeta and 13 Jbeta primers that the PCR ran. Repertoires were generated with immunoSEQ multiplex PCR, while TCRdb's copy carries only in-frame clones and drops some. The data contain a few hundred thousand clones, 65% to 90% of them singletons. Sequences were obtained from PBMCs. Source of these receptors: a girl aged 10 to 17 in good health and CMV-seronegative.

The chain recombines TRBV7-2 with TRBJ1-1; D is undetermined. Per germline, CDR1 SGHTA and CDR2 FQGNSA. V lost 2 bases, J lost 2 bases, and 12 bases lay in between. The CDR3 sequence is 15 residues long. CDR3 in amino acids: CASSLRTVTNTEAFF. The DNA of the CDR3 is TGTGCCAGCAGCTTACGTACCGTGACTAACACTGAAGCTTTCTTT. The full variable domain, with the rest looked up from reference TRBV7-2 and TRBJ1-1, is GAGVSQSPSNKVTEKGKDVELRCDPISGHTALYWYRQSLGQGLEFLIYFQGNSAPDKSGLPSDRFSAERTGGSVSTLTIQRTQQEDSAVYLCASSLRTVTNTEAFFGQGTRLTVV.

The genes are TRBV7-8 and TRBJ1-5, with D unresolved. Germline V gene data show CDR1 as SGHVS and CDR2 as FQNEAQ. Trimming took off 0 bases at V and 0 bases at J, with 15 bases between the two ends. The CDR3 runs 18 residues. The CDR3 DNA is TGTGCCAGCAGCTTAGCGCGTGGTGGAGGGTATAGCAATCAGCCCCAGCATTTT. This translates into CASSLARGGGYSNQPQHF.

V is TRBV11-3 and J is TRBJ2-2; TRBD2 agrees at 7 bases. The V segment lost 5 bases and the J segment 4 bases; nucleotides outside the gene matches: 10. Germline V gives CDR1 SGHNT, CDR2 YENEEA. The CDR3 sequence is 16 residues long. For the CDR3, the DNA is TGTGCCAGCAGCCCGAGGACTAGTGGTGTCACCGGGGAGCTGTTTTTT. The encoded protein is CASSPRTSGVTGELFF.

This CDR3 is CASSTTSGNEQFF. DNA for the CDR3: TGCGCCAGCAGCACCACTAGCGGTAATGAGCAGTTCTTC. The genes are TRBV4-1 and TRBJ2-1, with TRBD2 identical over 8 bases. The CDR3 has 13 amino acids. V lost 5 bases and J lost 7; bases outside the gene matches: 4. Per germline, CDR1 MGHRA and CDR2 YSYEKL.

The chain recombines TRBV28 with TRBJ2-4; tentative D call: TRBD2 (6 bases). Deletions cut 4 bases from V and 0 bases from J, with 7 bases between. CDR1 is MDHEN, CDR2 SYDVKM, per germline. CDR3 length equals 14 residues. The CDR3 loop reads CASSYSGAKNIQYF. CDR3 in DNA: TGTGCCAGCAGTTATAGCGGAGCCAAAAACATTCAGTACTTC.

CDR3: CASSFAVTNYGYTF. In DNA form, the CDR3 reads TGTGCCAGCAGTTTTGCAGTCACAAACTATGGCTACACCTTC. This chain connects TRBV27 to TRBJ1-2; D is ambiguous. The CDR3 runs to 14 residues. Trimming cost V 3 bases and J 2 bases, with 10 bases left between them. Per the germline V gene, CDR1 is MNHEY and CDR2 is SMNVEV (reference sequence).

The chain carries TRBV4-2 and TRBJ2-3; D possibly corresponds to TRBD2 (7 bases). CDR1 LGHNA and CDR2 YNFKEQ come from the germline V gene. This CDR3 has 20 residues. Trimming shortened V by 0 bases and J by 3 bases, and 25 bases separated the two germline ends. The CDR3 loop is CASSQDPGGPQPKVTDTQYF. CDR3 DNA sequence: TGTGCCAGCAGCCAAGATCCCGGGGGGCCCCAACCGAAAGTAACAGATACGCAGTATTTT.

This chain uses TRBV5-1 with TRBJ2-1, with D hard to call. The germline V gene has CDR1 SGHRS and CDR2 YFSETQ. The CDR3 contains 14 residues. The ends were cut back, 0 bases at V and 6 bases at J, with 10 bases in the middle. DNA of the CDR3: TGCGCCAGCAGCTTGGTAGGTGCGGTCAATGAGCAGTTCTTC. This translates into CASSLVGAVNEQFF.

The chain combines TRBV6-6 with TRBJ2-3; the D gene is possibly TRBD1 (6 bases). The germline CDR1 and CDR2 sequences are MNHNY and SVGAGI (reference sequence). CDR3 length: 12 residues. Trimming cost V 6 bases and J 8 bases, with 12 bases left between them. CDR3 DNA sequence: TGTGCCAGCAGCACCTTCAGGGGTACGCAGTATTTT. Its protein is CASSTFRGTQYF.

This clone was detected only a few times. The genes are TRBV2 and TRBJ1-5; D gene ambiguous. Trimming stripped 4 bases from V and 4 bases from J, with 11 bases between. Germline V lookup: CDR1 SNHLY, CDR2 FYNNEI. The length of the CDR3 is 14 residues. The CDR3: CASSALTGNQPQHF. The CDR3 nucleotides read TGTGCCAGCAGTGCTTTGACGGGAAATCAGCCCCAGCATTTT.

The chain uses TRBV7-3 and TRBJ1-1, with 7 bases identical to TRBD1. Germline V CDR1 and CDR2: SGHTA, FQGTGA. The CDR3 sequence is 14 residues long. V was pared by 5 bases and J by 8 bases, with 11 bases of the junction left unmatched. Here the CDR3 DNA reads TGTGCCAGCAGCCCCGGGAGGGGGCTGTCGGAAGCTTTCTTT. The encoded protein is CASSPGRGLSEAFF.

The CDR3: CASSEGLALTYEQYF. The CDR3, as DNA: TGTGCCAGCTCAGAGGGACTAGCGCTGACCTACGAGCAGTACTTC. The genes are TRBV18 and TRBJ2-7, with TRBD2 identical over 10 bases. Trimming cost V 5 bases and J 2 bases; bases outside gene matches: 6. The germline V gene has CDR1 KGHSH and CDR2 LQKENI. This CDR3 is 15 amino acids long.

This clone has only a few counts. The chain has TRBV27 and TRBJ1-5, with no clear D. CDR1 is MNHEY, CDR2 SMNVEV, per germline (reference sequence). Trimming left V 5 bases short and J 0 bases short, with 14 bases between. This CDR3 contains 16 residues. The DNA for the CDR3 is TGTGCCAGCAGTCCCAGCTCGGGATATAGCAATCAGCCCCAGCATTTT. This sequence encodes CASSPSSGYSNQPQHF.

In this sample, this clone turned up a few times. This chain uses TRBV5-6 with TRBJ1-2; 11 bases fit TRBD1. CDR1 and CDR2 (germline): SGHDT, YYEEEE. V lost 4 bases to trimming and J lost 2 bases; unmatched junction nucleotides: 1. This CDR3 has 14 amino acids. CDR3 DNA: TGTGCCAGCAGCGGGGACAGGGGGAACTATGGCTACACCTTC. This gives the protein CASSGDRGNYGYTF.

This sequence joins TRBV7-2 and TRBJ2-3; 9 bases are a match to TRBD2. The junction had 9 bases not matched to a gene; V was cut back by 0 bases and J by 2 bases. CDR1 and CDR2 from the germline V gene are SGHTA and FQGNSA. This CDR3 has 18 residues. The CDR3 bases are TGTGCCAGCAGCTTAGCCCCCCGACTAGCGGAGATCACAGATACGCAGTATTTT. Translated, it gives CASSLAPRLAEITDTQYF. Supplemented by reference TRBV7-2 and TRBJ2-3, the full variable domain reads GAGVSQSPSNKVTEKGKDVELRCDPISGHTALYWYRQSLGQGLEFLIYFQGNSAPDKSGLPSDRFSAERTGGSVSTLTIQRTQQEDSAVYLCASSLAPRLAEITDTQYFGPGTRLTVL.

The chain couples TRBV21-1 to TRBJ1-1. TRBV21-1 is assigned pseudogene status. This CDR3 spans 14 amino acids. The CDR3 loop is CASRGGVRNTEAFF. The CDR3 bases are TGTGCCAGTCGTGGGGGGGTCCGAAACACTGAAGCTTTCTTT.

The chain links TRBV2 to TRBJ2-7, with D perhaps TRBD2 (7 bases). CDR3 size: 16 residues. V gave up 6 bases and J gave up 1 base, with 19 bases separating them. The germline V gene has CDR1 SNHLY and CDR2 FYNNEI. The DNA of the CDR3 is TGTGCCAGCAGCGACAAGCGGGACACCCGTTCCTACGAGCAGTACTTC. Translating gives CASSDKRDTRSYEQYF.

The rearrangement uses TRBV6-6 and TRBJ2-3, with 10 nucleotides matching TRBD2. This CDR3 contains 15 residues. The germline gives CDR1 MNHNY, CDR2 SVGAGI (reference sequence). The V and J ends lost 2 bases and 3 bases, in that order; junction bases with no gene match: 2. For the CDR3, the DNA is TGTGCCAGCAGTTACGGAGCGGGGGGGACAGATACGCAGTATTTT. Translated, it gives CASSYGAGGTDTQYF.

This rearrangement joins TRBV9 to TRBJ2-1; TRBD2 is a possible D gene (6 bases). Germline loops: CDR1 SGDLS, CDR2 YYNGEE. The CDR3 covers 16 residues. V lost 0 bases to trimming and J lost 3 bases, with 13 bases between them. DNA of the CDR3: TGTGCCAGCAGCGTAGATTGGTGGCGGGGCTACAATGAGCAGTTCTTC. The encoded protein is CASSVDWWRGYNEQFF.

This clone was seen a handful of times. The rearrangement uses TRBV6-5 and TRBJ1-2; 8 bases are shared with TRBD1. The CDR3 is 13 residues long. Per germline, CDR1 MNHEY and CDR2 SVGAGI. V dropped 6 bases and J dropped 8; count of bases not matched to a gene: 8. This chain's CDR3 is CASRIGTGGGYTF. The CDR3 region has the DNA TGTGCCAGCAGGATAGGGACAGGAGGGGGCTACACCTTC.

The genes are TRBV19 and TRBJ1-2; D is unclear. The V gene's germline CDR1 is LNHDA and CDR2 SQIVND (reference sequence). V was trimmed by 7 bases and J by 1 base, leaving 19 bases between them. There are 16 residues in the CDR3. This CDR3 is CASNKSPTRDNYGYTF. CDR3 DNA sequence: TGTGCCAGTAACAAATCCCCGACACGAGATAACTATGGCTACACCTTC.

This clone appeared a single time. This chain uses TRBV30 with TRBJ2-7; D call uncertain. Per the germline V gene, CDR1 is GTSNPN and CDR2 is SVGIG (reference sequence). V was cut by 0 bases and J by 3 bases, with 21 bases left in between. The CDR3 length is 17 residues. The CDR3 DNA reads TGTGCCTGGAGTGTACAATCAACCAAATCCTTTTTCTACGAGCAGTACTTC. As protein: CAWSVQSTKSFFYEQYF.

The rearrangement links TRBV9 to TRBJ2-3; perhaps TRBD2 as D (7 bases). The CDR3 extends over 14 amino acids. Per germline, CDR1 SGDLS and CDR2 YYNGEE. Trimming pared 0 bases from V and 4 bases from J, leaving 9 bases between. The CDR3 DNA reads TGTGCCAGCAGCGTAGGGGGGGGCGCAGATACGCAGTATTTT. It codes for CASSVGGGADTQYF.

The chain recombines TRBV7-6 with TRBJ2-7; TRBD2 matches at 9 bases. This CDR3 is 14 amino acids long. V dropped 1 base and J dropped 2; count of bases not matched to a gene: 0. Germline V gene sequence: CDR1 SGHVS, CDR2 FNYEAQ. The CDR3 here is CASSLGLAAYEQYF. The CDR3 DNA reads as TGTGCCAGCAGCTTAGGACTAGCGGCCTACGAGCAGTACTTC. Variable domain in full (rest from reference TRBV7-6 and TRBJ2-7): GAGVSQSPRYKVTKRGQDVALRCDPISGHVSLYWYRQALGQGPEFLTYFNYEAQQDKSGLPNDRFSAERPEGSISTLTIQRTEQRDSAMYRCASSLGLAAYEQYFGPGTRLTVT.

The chain recombines TRBV5-1 with TRBJ2-3, with D perhaps TRBD1 (6 bases). The CDR3 has 18 amino acids. Trimming stripped 3 bases from V and 1 base from J, with 21 bases between. In germline, CDR1 is SGHRS, CDR2 YFSETQ. CDR3 sequence reads: CASSSDRLNNMGTDTQYF. DNA for the CDR3: TGCGCCAGCAGCTCGGACAGACTTAACAATATGGGCACAGATACGCAGTATTTT.

The chain links TRBV5-1 to TRBJ2-1, with TRBD2 matching 15 bases. The CDR3 runs 17 residues. The germline V gene has CDR1 SGHRS and CDR2 YFSETQ. Germline trimming cut 0 bases from V and 8 bases from J; bases unmatched to any gene: 6. The chain's CDR3 is CASSLEGLAGGVHEQFF. The CDR3 DNA follows: TGCGCCAGCAGCTTGGAGGGACTAGCGGGAGGAGTCCATGAGCAGTTCTTC. Filled out from reference TRBV5-1 and TRBJ2-1, the complete variable domain reads KAGVTQTPRYLIKTRGQQVTLSCSPISGHRSVSWYQQTPGQGLQFLFEYFSETQRNKGNFPGRFSGRQFSNSRSEMNVSTLELGDSALYLCASSLEGLAGGVHEQFFGPGTRLTVL.

The chain joins TRBV5-4 to TRBJ2-1; a weak D match, TRBD1 (7 bases). The CDR3 runs to 15 residues. Germline CDR1 SGHNT, CDR2 YYREEE (reference sequence). V dropped 4 bases and J dropped 6 bases, with 17 bases sitting between them. In DNA form, the CDR3 reads TGTGCCAGCAGCCCGACAGGGACTTCCATCAATGAGCAGTTCTTC. Translating gives CASSPTGTSINEQFF.

The V and J genes are TRBV19 and TRBJ2-2; D is uncertain. CDR3 length: 14 residues. The V gene's germline CDR1 is LNHDA and CDR2 SQIVND (reference sequence). The germline V and J ends were trimmed by 8 bases and 2 bases, with 12 bases remaining between them. The CDR3 loop is CASQVRANTGELFF. In DNA form, the CDR3 reads TGTGCCAGTCAGGTGAGAGCCAACACCGGGGAGCTGTTTTTT.

This rearrangement joins TRBV7-2 to TRBJ2-7; D remains unclear. The CDR3 totals 15 residues. The germline V and J ends were trimmed by 3 bases and 0 bases, with 12 bases remaining between them. Germline V gene sequence: CDR1 SGHTA, CDR2 FQGNSA. The CDR3 sequence is CASSFFPSSSYEQYF. Written as DNA, the CDR3 is TGTGCCAGCAGCTTTTTCCCTTCGAGCTCCTACGAGCAGTACTTC.

V gene TRBV19 combines with J gene TRBJ1-5; 7 bases agree with TRBD1. CDR1 LNHDA and CDR2 SQIVND come from the germline V gene (reference sequence). The CDR3 contains 16 residues. V lost 3 bases to trimming and J lost 9 bases; unmatched junction nucleotides: 14. This CDR3 reads CASSMGQLGPVSPQHF. The DNA for the CDR3 is TGTGCCAGTAGTATGGGACAGCTAGGGCCAGTATCGCCCCAGCATTTT.

Comment on this clone: One end of the junction does not line up with germline, which may come from a read error. This rearrangement joins TRBV5-4 to TRBJ1-1; 9 bases agree with TRBD1. This CDR3 is 15 amino acids long. Per germline, CDR1 SGHNT and CDR2 YYREEE (reference sequence). The CDR3 is CAGSQGQGRNTEAFF. The CDR3 DNA is TGTGCCGGCAGCCAAGGACAGGGGAGGAACACTGAAGCTTTCTTT. Filled out from reference TRBV5-4 and TRBJ1-1, the complete variable domain reads ETGVTQSPTHLIKTRGQQVTLRCSSQSGHNTVSWYQQALGQGPQFIFQYYREEENGRGNFPPRFSGLQFPNYSSELNVNALELDDSALYLCAGSQGQGRNTEAFFGQGTRLTVV.

The V gene is TRBV7-9, the J gene TRBJ1-1; no firm D call. The V gene lost 5 bases and the J gene lost 5 bases, with 9 bases spanning the gap. The CDR3 runs to 12 residues. CDR1 is SEHNR and CDR2 is FQNEAQ in the germline V gene (reference sequence). DNA of the CDR3: TGTGCCAGCAGCCGTTGGGAGACTGAAGCTTTCTTT. Its protein product is CASSRWETEAFF.